A single sample gave rise to the 24 T cell receptor beta chains below, sequenced in a study of CD8 T cells in ankylosing spondylitis (dated by TCRdb to about 2017). Library generation was performed with 5' RACE. The instrument given in TCRdb is Illumina HiSeq 2500. TCRdb cleaned the public reads at Q25 with fastp, built clones with MiXCR and kept in-frame beta chains. Rows are unified per CDR3 protein, each entry keeping the most common DNA and genes. The sample has 340,000 or so distinct CDR3 sequences on record, roughly 14% of them singletons. Of the sample, 1.1% falls within the top ten clones. Source material: blood, either unsorted or a sorted T cell fraction (not recorded which). The receptors shown here come from a male donor with ankylosing spondylitis or in good health (not recorded which).

This clonotype was counted only a few times. The chain links TRBV12-3 or TRBV12-4 to TRBJ2-1, with D possibly being TRBD2 (5 bases). This CDR3 is 12 amino acids long. V lost 6 bases and J 6 bases, leaving 9 bases between the germline ends. CDR3 sequence reads: CASRDWRNEQFF. The CDR3 DNA sequence: TGTGCCAGCAGGGACTGGCGCAATGAGCAGTTCTTC.

This clonotype was seen ten or more times. The genes are TRBV5-1 and TRBJ2-1; maybe TRBD2 (6 bases). The CDR3 consists of 15 residues. V lost 0 bases to trimming and J lost 1 base, with 8 bases between them. Germline-derived CDR1 and CDR2 are SGHRS and YFSETQ. The DNA for the CDR3 is TGCGCCAGCAGCTTGGACGGGGGTTCCTACAATGAGCAGTTCTTC. The encoded protein is CASSLDGGSYNEQFF. Full variable domain (outside the CDR3, taken from reference TRBV5-1 and TRBJ2-1): KAGVTQTPRYLIKTRGQQVTLSCSPISGHRSVSWYQQTPGQGLQFLFEYFSETQRNKGNFPGRFSGRQFSNSRSEMNVSTLELGDSALYLCASSLDGGSYNEQFFGPGTRLTVL.

This clonotype was observed at least ten times. The chain employs TRBV12-3 or TRBV12-4 and TRBJ1-2, with 7 bases that match TRBD1. The CDR3 loop spans 13 amino acids. Trimming at V came to 5 bases and at J to 5 bases, leaving 5 bases not matched to a gene. The CDR3 DNA sequence: TGTGCCAGCAGTCCCGGGACAGCATATGGCTACACCTTC. Translating gives CASSPGTAYGYTF.

This chain joins TRBV12-3 or TRBV12-4 and TRBJ1-2; D possibly corresponds to TRBD1 (5 bases). The ends were cut back, 6 bases at V and 2 bases at J, with 13 bases in the middle. CDR3 size: 14 residues. CDR3 sequence: CASSPSGANYGYTF. In DNA form, the CDR3 reads TGTGCCAGCAGCCCGAGTGGGGCCAACTATGGCTACACCTTC.

This clonotype has just a few counts. The chain is built from TRBV12-3 or TRBV12-4 and TRBJ2-1, with a weak D call TRBD2 (5 bases). Trimming shortened V by 3 bases and J by 9 bases, and 6 bases separated the two germline ends. The CDR3 is 11 amino acids. The CDR3 DNA follows: TGTGCCAGCAGTTTTCGGGGTGAGCAGTTCTTC. It yields the protein CASSFRGEQFF.

The CDR3 region has the DNA TGTGCCAGCAGTTTCAGGGGAGCGGTCAAAAGCACAGATACGCAGTATTTT. The encoded protein is CASSFRGAVKSTDTQYF. The chain recombines TRBV27 with TRBJ2-3; possible D gene TRBD1, 6 bases. This CDR3 has 17 residues. The V gene lost 3 bases and the J gene lost 0 bases, with 16 bases spanning the gap. Per germline, CDR1 MNHEY and CDR2 SMNVEV (reference sequence).

This clonotype was detected ten times or more. The chain employs TRBV6-6 and TRBJ1-1, with D unresolved. V was trimmed by 6 bases and J by 6 bases, leaving 5 bases between them. CDR1 MNHNY and CDR2 SVGAGI come from the germline V gene (reference sequence). The CDR3 runs to 10 residues. CDR3 sequence: CASSGPEAFF. CDR3 sequence (DNA): TGTGCCAGCAGCGGCCCTGAAGCTTTCTTT.

This clonotype turned up a few times. The chain couples TRBV29-1 to TRBJ2-1; D gene unclear. The CDR3 runs 13 residues. Trimming pared 2 bases from V and 1 base from J, leaving 6 bases between. CDR1 and CDR2 (germline): SQVTM, ANQGSEA. The CDR3 nucleotides read TGCAGCGTTGAAACGGTATCCTACAATGAGCAGTTCTTC. Translating it yields CSVETVSYNEQFF.

The J gene is TRBJ1-2, the V gene TRBV27; no firm D call. V lost 6 bases and J 1 base, leaving 12 bases between the germline ends. The germline V gene encodes CDR1 MNHEY and CDR2 SMNVEV (reference sequence). The CDR3 extends over 14 amino acids. Here the CDR3 DNA reads TGTGCCAGCAGCCCGGGAGTTGATAACTATGGCTACACCTTC. It codes for CASSPGVDNYGYTF.

This clonotype came up a few times. The chain joins TRBV18 to TRBJ2-7; TRBD1 is a possible D gene (5 bases). The V gene's germline CDR1 is KGHSH and CDR2 LQKENI. This CDR3 region has 15 residues. V was trimmed by 2 bases and J by 0 bases, leaving 11 bases between them. CDR3: CASSPGRGYSYEQYF. CDR3 nucleotide sequence: TGTGCCAGCTCACCAGGTAGGGGTTACTCCTACGAGCAGTACTTC.

This clonotype was counted between two and nine times. This chain links TRBV11-2 with TRBJ2-7; no reliable D call. Germline assignment: CDR1 SGHAT and CDR2 FQNNGV. The V end lost 3 bases, the J end lost 7 bases, and 19 bases lay between the germline ends. This CDR3 is 15 amino acids long. This chain's CDR3 is CASSFRATPPWEQYF. The CDR3 DNA sequence: TGTGCCAGCAGCTTTAGAGCGACACCCCCTTGGGAGCAGTACTTC. Variable domain in full (rest from reference TRBV11-2 and TRBJ2-7): EAGVAQSPRYKIIEKRQSVAFWCNPISGHATLYWYQQILGQGPKLLIQFQNNGVVDDSQLPKDRFSAERLKGVDSTLKIQPAKLEDSAVYLCASSFRATPPWEQYFGPGTRLTVT.

This clonotype appeared a few times. The J gene is TRBJ1-3, the V gene TRBV12-3 or TRBV12-4; D gene uncertain. The CDR3 has 14 amino acids. Trimming took 5 bases from V and 0 from J, leaving 8 bases between them. CDR3 nucleotide sequence: TGTGCCAGCAGTATTTCAAGCTCTGGAAACACCATATATTTT. This sequence encodes CASSISSSGNTIYF.

The chain combines TRBV5-1 with TRBJ2-2; the D gene could be TRBD1 or TRBD2 (5 bases each). Between the trimmed V and J ends, which lost 0 bases and 5 bases, there was a span of 14 bases. The CDR3 is 16 residues long. CDR1 SGHRS and CDR2 YFSETQ come from the germline V gene. CDR3 sequence (DNA): TGCGCCAGCAGCTTGGCCCCAGGGTGGGAGACCGGGGAGCTGTTTTTT. Protein product: CASSLAPGWETGELFF.

The chain uses TRBV11-3 and TRBJ2-5; 8 bases line up with TRBD1. There are 15 residues in the CDR3. The germline gives CDR1 SGHNT, CDR2 YENEEA. Trimming removed 6 bases from V and 2 bases from J; junction bases left unmatched: 8. In DNA form, the CDR3 reads TGTGCCAGCAGTAAGCAGACAGGGGATCAAGAGACCCAGTACTTC. Protein sequence: CASSKQTGDQETQYF.

The genes are TRBV20-1 and TRBJ2-1; no clear D. The CDR3 contains 15 residues. Trimming took off 0 bases at V and 5 bases at J, with 14 bases between the two ends. In germline, CDR1 is DFQATT, CDR2 SNEGSKA (reference sequence). The CDR3 loop is CSARDLAEVNNEQFF. DNA for the CDR3: TGCAGTGCTAGAGATCTTGCGGAAGTAAACAATGAGCAGTTCTTC.

The V and J genes are TRBV6-2 or TRBV6-3 and TRBJ2-5, with 7 nucleotides matching TRBD1. Germline lookup yields CDR1 MNHEY and CDR2 SVGEGT. V lost 2 bases to trimming and J lost 9 bases; unmatched junction nucleotides: 15. The length of the CDR3 is 16 residues. The CDR3 bases are TGTGCCAGCAGTTACCGGATGGGACAGTACCAGGAGGCCCAGTACTTC. It yields the protein CASSYRMGQYQEAQYF.

This clonotype was seen only a few times. The chain combines TRBV29-1 with TRBJ2-2; TRBD1 matches at 7 bases. With 4 bases clipped from V and 4 bases from J, the junction kept 3 bases outside the gene matches. The CDR3 sequence is 13 residues long. Germline V gene data show CDR1 as SQVTM and CDR2 as ANQGSEA. This CDR3 reads CSVGDRATGELFF. The DNA for the CDR3 is TGCAGCGTTGGAGACAGGGCCACCGGGGAGCTGTTTTTT.

J is TRBJ2-7 and V is TRBV13; tentative D call: TRBD1 (7 bases). Germline V gives CDR1 PRHDT, CDR2 FYEKMQ (reference sequence). Between the trimmed V and J ends, which lost 5 bases and 3 bases, there was a span of 17 bases. The CDR3 runs 15 residues. CDR3 protein: CASSLRGTANYEQYF. DNA for the CDR3: TGTGCCAGCAGCCTACGGGGGACAGCGAACTACGAGCAGTACTTC.

The rearrangement links TRBV4-2 to TRBJ2-1; TRBD2 aligns across 9 bases. The CDR3 consists of 23 residues. Trimming at V came to 2 bases and at J to 4 bases, leaving 27 bases not matched to a gene. The germline gives CDR1 LGHNA, CDR2 YNFKEQ. The DNA of the CDR3 is TGTGCCAGCAGCCAAAATCCAAACTATGGGCTAGCGGGAATGAGAGTCAAATACAATGAGCAGTTCTTC. This encodes CASSQNPNYGLAGMRVKYNEQFF.

In its sample, this clonotype was seen many times. The chain uses TRBV20-1 and TRBJ1-5, with a tentative D call TRBD1 (5 bases). CDR1 DFQATT and CDR2 SNEGSKA come from the germline V gene (reference sequence). V was shortened by 0 bases and J by 6 bases, with 15 bases between the two germline ends. The CDR3 sequence is 15 residues long. The CDR3 region is CSAREGRVNAQPQHF. CDR3 sequence (DNA): TGCAGTGCTAGAGAAGGCAGGGTCAATGCTCAGCCCCAGCATTTT.

This chain joins TRBV5-1 and TRBJ2-1; D may be TRBD1 (6 bases). The CDR3 length is 16 residues. Trimming removed 4 bases from V and 2 bases from J, with 16 bases in between. Per the germline V gene, CDR1 is SGHRS and CDR2 is YFSETQ. CDR3 DNA sequence: TGCGCCAGCAGCCGCCGGGACAATGCGGCCTACAATGAGCAGTTCTTC. The encoded protein is CASSRRDNAAYNEQFF.

The table lists this clonotype with a few counts. This sequence joins TRBV5-1 and TRBJ1-2; D may be TRBD1 (5 bases). Trimming took off 8 bases at V and 3 bases at J, with 8 bases between the two ends. This CDR3 is 11 amino acids long. Germline CDR1 reads SGHRS; CDR2 reads YFSETQ. For the CDR3, the DNA is TGCGCCAGTGGGGGAGACTATGGCTACACCTTC. Translation: CASGGDYGYTF.

In its sample, this clonotype was seen a few times. J is TRBJ2-1 and V is TRBV5-1, with D uncertain. This CDR3 spans 13 amino acids. Germline CDR1 and CDR2: SGHRS and YFSETQ. V was cut by 3 bases and J by 7 bases, with 11 bases left in between. The CDR3 is CASSWSRTNEQFF. In nucleotides, the CDR3 is TGCGCCAGCAGCTGGAGCAGGACGAATGAGCAGTTCTTC.

This clonotype was detected a few times. This sequence joins TRBV20-1 and TRBJ2-7; possibly TRBD1 for D (6 bases). V lost 5 bases and J 1 base, leaving 9 bases between the germline ends. The CDR3 is 12 amino acids. CDR1 and CDR2 (germline): DFQATT, SNEGSKA (reference sequence). The CDR3 protein is CSAGGQSYEQYF. CDR3 nucleotides: TGCAGTGCTGGTGGACAGTCCTACGAGCAGTACTTC.